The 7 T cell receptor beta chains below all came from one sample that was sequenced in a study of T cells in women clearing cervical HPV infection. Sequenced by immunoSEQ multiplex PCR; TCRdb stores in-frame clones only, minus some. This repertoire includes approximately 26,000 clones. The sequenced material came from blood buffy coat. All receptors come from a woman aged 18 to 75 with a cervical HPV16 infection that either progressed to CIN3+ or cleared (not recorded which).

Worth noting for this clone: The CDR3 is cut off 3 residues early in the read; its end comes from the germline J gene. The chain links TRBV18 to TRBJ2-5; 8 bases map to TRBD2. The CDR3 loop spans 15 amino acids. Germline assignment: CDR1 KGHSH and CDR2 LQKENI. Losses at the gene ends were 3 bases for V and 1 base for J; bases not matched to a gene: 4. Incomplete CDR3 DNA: TGTGCCAGCTCACCGCGCGGGGGGCCCCAAGAGACC. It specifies CASSPRGGPQET. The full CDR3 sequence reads CASSPRGGPQETQYF.

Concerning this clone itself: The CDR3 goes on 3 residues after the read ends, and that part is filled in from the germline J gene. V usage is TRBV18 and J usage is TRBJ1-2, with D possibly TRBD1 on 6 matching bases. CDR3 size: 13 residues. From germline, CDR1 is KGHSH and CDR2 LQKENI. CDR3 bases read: TGTGCCAGCTCACCCATAGGGGGTGAGGAC. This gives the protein CASSPIGGED. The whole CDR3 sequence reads CASSPIGGEDYTF.

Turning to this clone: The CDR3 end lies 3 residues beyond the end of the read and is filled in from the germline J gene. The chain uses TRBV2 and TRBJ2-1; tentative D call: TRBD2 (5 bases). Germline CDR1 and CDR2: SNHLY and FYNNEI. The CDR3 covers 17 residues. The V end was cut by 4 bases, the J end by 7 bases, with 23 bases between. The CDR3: CASSVSGTGFSFNEQFF. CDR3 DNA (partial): TGTGCCAGCAGTGTAAGCGGAACGGGATTTTCTTTTAATGAG. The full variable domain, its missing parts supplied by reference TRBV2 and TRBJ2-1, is EPEVTQTPSHQVTQMGQEVILRCVPISNHLYFYWYRQILGQKVEFLVSFYNNEISEKSEIFDDQFSVERPDGSNFTLKIRSTKLEDSAMYFCASSVSGTGFSFNEQFFGPGTRLTVL.

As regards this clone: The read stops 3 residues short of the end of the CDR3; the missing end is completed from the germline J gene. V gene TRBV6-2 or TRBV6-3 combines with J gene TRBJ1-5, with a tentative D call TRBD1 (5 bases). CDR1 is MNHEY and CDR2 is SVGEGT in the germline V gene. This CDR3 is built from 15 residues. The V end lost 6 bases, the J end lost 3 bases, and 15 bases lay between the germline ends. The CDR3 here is CASSRSGGDNQPQHF. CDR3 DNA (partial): TGTGCCAGCAGCCGGAGCGGGGGGGACAATCAGCCC.

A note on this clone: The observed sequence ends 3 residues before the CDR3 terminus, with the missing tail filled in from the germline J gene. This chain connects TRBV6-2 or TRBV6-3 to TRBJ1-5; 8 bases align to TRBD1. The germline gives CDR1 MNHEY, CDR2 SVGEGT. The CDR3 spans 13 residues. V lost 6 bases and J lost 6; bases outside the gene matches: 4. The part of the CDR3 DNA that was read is TGTGCCAGCAGCCAGGGGGCGATTCAGCCC. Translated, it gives CASSQGAIQP. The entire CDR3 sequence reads CASSQGAIQPQHF.

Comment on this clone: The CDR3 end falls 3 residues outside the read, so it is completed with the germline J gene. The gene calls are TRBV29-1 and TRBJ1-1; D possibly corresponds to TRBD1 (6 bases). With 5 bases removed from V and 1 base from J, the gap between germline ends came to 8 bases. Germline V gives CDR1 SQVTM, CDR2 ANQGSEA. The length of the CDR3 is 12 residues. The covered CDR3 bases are TGCAGCGTTATCAGGGGGAACACTGAA. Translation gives CSVIRGNTE. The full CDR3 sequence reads CSVIRGNTEAFF.

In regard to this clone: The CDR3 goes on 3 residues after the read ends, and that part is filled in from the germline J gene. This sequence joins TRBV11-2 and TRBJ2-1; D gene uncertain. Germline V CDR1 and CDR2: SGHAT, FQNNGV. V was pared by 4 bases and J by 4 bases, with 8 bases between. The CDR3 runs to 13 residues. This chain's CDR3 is CASSSQQYNEQFF. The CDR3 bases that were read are TGTGCCAGCAGCTCTCAACAGTACAATGAG.